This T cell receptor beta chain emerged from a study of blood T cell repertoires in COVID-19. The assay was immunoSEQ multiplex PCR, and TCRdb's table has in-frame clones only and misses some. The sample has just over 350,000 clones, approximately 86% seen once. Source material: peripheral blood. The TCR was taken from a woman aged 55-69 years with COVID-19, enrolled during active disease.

This CDR3 is CASSGTGGLNQPQHF. CDR3 nucleotide sequence: TGTGCCAGCAGTGGGACAGGGGGCCTGAATCAGCCCCAGCATTTT. V usage is TRBV2 and J usage is TRBJ1-5, with 11 bases fitting TRBD1. V lost 4 bases and J lost 4; bases outside the gene matches: 3. Germline V gene sequence: CDR1 SNHLY, CDR2 FYNNEI. CDR3 size: 15 residues. Complete variable domain (other parts from reference TRBV2 and TRBJ1-5): EPEVTQTPSHQVTQMGQEVILRCVPISNHLYFYWYRQILGQKVEFLVSFYNNEISEKSEIFDDQFSVERPDGSNFTLKIRSTKLEDSAMYFCASSGTGGLNQPQHFGDGTRLSIL.